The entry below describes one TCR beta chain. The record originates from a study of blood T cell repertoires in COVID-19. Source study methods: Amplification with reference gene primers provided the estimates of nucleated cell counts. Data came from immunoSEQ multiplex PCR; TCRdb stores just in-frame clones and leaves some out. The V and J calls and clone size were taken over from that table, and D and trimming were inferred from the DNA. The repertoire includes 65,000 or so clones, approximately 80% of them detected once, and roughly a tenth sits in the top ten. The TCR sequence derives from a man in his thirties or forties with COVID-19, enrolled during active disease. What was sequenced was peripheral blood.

The CDR3 DNA reads TGCGCCAGCAGCCAAGACAGGTTTTACAATCAGCCCCAGCATTTT. As protein: CASSQDRFYNQPQHF. The genes are TRBV4-1 and TRBJ1-5; D gene uncertain. Germline values: CDR1 MGHRA, CDR2 YSYEKL. The V and J ends lost 0 bases and 3 bases respectively, with 9 bases between them. The CDR3 has 15 residues.